This T cell receptor beta chain was captured in a study of shared clonotypes between healthy human individuals. The study's findings and limits: In a handful of donors, about 5% of naive CD4 clonotypes appeared in common. Clonotype sharing among donors likely depends on sequencing depth.

Splitting of CD4+ cells produced CD45RA+ naive and CD45RA-negative memory subsets. Worth noting for this clone: Antigen unknown.

The CDR3 length is 15 residues. Germline V CDR1 and CDR2: SGHNT, YENEEA. V dropped 5 bases and J dropped 6; count of bases not matched to a gene: 5. Some clones are missing from TCRdb's copy, which holds only in-frame ones; the method was immunoSEQ multiplex PCR. The table has more than 1 million clones, 78% seen once; the top ten hold approximately 0.56%. The V gene is TRBV11-3, the J gene TRBJ2-2; 11 nucleotides line up with TRBD1. The sequence was collected from a man between 18 and 29 years old in good health. Some clones in this sample may be carry-over from other donors' samples. The sample consisted of memory CD4+ T cells from PBMCs. Regarding subset: CD45RA-negative fraction. The CDR3: CASSAEGQGAGELFF. DNA for the CDR3: TGTGCCAGCAGCGCAGAGGGACAGGGGGCCGGGGAGCTGTTTTTT.